The T cell receptor beta chain described here comes from a study of glioma-infiltrating T cells. The iRepertoire nested amplicon-rescue multiplex PCR amplified TCR alpha and beta CDR3s from RNA. Via MiXCR, TCRdb re-called the multiplex PCR reads, giving one row per CDR3 protein. Of 93,000 or so distinct CDR3 sequences listed, around 30% were seen once; the top ten hold about 40%. The V gene lost 0 bases and the J gene lost 10 bases, with 16 bases spanning the gap. Germline V CDR1 and CDR2: DFQATT, SNEGSKA (reference sequence). CDR3 length: 14 amino acids. This clonotype was seen ten or more times. This TCR was recovered from a human donor with low-grade glioma or glioblastoma, undergoing nonglioma brain surgery, or in good health (not recorded which). The sequencing input was glioma tissue, nonneoplastic brain tissue, or PBMCs (not recorded which). The rearrangement uses TRBV20-1 and TRBJ2-1, with D unresolved. The CDR3 is CSARDRIDLGEQFF. In DNA, the CDR3 is TGCAGTGCTAGAGATCGAATTGATCTGGGGGAGCAGTTCTTC.